The 22 T cell receptor beta chains given below trace back to one sample, sequenced in a study of blood T cell repertoires in COVID-19. Profiling relied on immunoSEQ multiplex PCR, and the TCRdb table lists in-frame clones only, not all of them. This sample carries around 150,000 clones, around 82% of them seen once, and the ten largest clones take 11%. The sequencing sample was made of peripheral blood. The receptor set was obtained from a man aged 55-75 years with active or convalescent COVID-19.

This chain links TRBV7-6 with TRBJ2-1, with 8 positions matching TRBD1. Trimming at V came to 5 bases and at J to 3 bases, leaving 6 bases not matched to a gene. Germline CDR1 is SGHVS and CDR2 is FNYEAQ. The CDR3 has 15 residues. The CDR3, as DNA: TGTGCCAGCAGCCCAGACAGGGGATACTACAATGAGCAGTTCTTC. Its translation is CASSPDRGYYNEQFF.

The gene calls are TRBV6-6 and TRBJ2-1, with D perhaps matching TRBD2 (5 bases). CDR3 length equals 19 residues. Trimming left V 5 bases short and J 4 bases short, with 27 bases between. Germline CDR1 reads MNHNY; CDR2 reads SVGAGI (reference sequence). CDR3 bases: TGTGCCAGCAGTCGCTATGCCCACCGGGGAACCGAGGTATACAATGAGCAGTTCTTC. It translates to CASSRYAHRGTEVYNEQFF.

J is TRBJ1-5 and V is TRBV19; 9 bases agree with TRBD1. The CDR3 has 14 residues. Germline trimming cut 7 bases from V and 4 bases from J; bases unmatched to any gene: 5. The germline V gene has CDR1 LNHDA and CDR2 SQIVND (reference sequence). In DNA form, the CDR3 reads TGTGCCAGTAAAAGTGGGACAGGGAATCAGCCCCAGCATTTT. It yields the protein CASKSGTGNQPQHF.

The genes are TRBV5-1 and TRBJ1-2; the D gene is possibly TRBD1 (6 bases). The V end was cut by 0 bases, the J end by 4 bases, with 13 bases between. Germline lookup yields CDR1 SGHRS and CDR2 YFSETQ. CDR3 size: 15 residues. In nucleotides, the CDR3 is TGCGCCAGCAGCTTGGATCCAGGGGCTACCTATGGCTACACCTTC. Translated: CASSLDPGATYGYTF.

The chain joins TRBV21-1 to TRBJ1-5; no check of the table's D call, TRBD1, against the DNA was made. TRBV21-1 corresponds to a pseudogene. This CDR3 is 19 amino acids long. CDR3 sequence: CASSRRLRDRLLRNQPQHF. DNA for the CDR3: TGTGCCAGCAGCAGGAGGCTCCGGGACAGGCTTTTACGCAATCAGCCCCAGCATTTT.

The chain has TRBV19 and TRBJ1-2, with a weak D call TRBD1 (5 bases). Germline-derived CDR1 and CDR2 are LNHDA and SQIVND (reference sequence). This CDR3 has 14 amino acids. Trimming left V 7 bases short and J 2 bases short, with 14 bases between. The CDR3 sequence is CASIGGVSNYGYTF. In DNA, the CDR3 is TGTGCCAGTATTGGGGGGGTGAGCAACTATGGCTACACCTTC.

The J gene is TRBJ2-2, the V gene TRBV9; D perhaps matches TRBD2 (5 bases). Trimming stripped 4 bases from V and 7 bases from J, with 5 bases between. The CDR3 covers 11 residues. Germline V CDR1 and CDR2: SGDLS, YYNGEE. CDR3 residues: CASSRGGELFF. CDR3 sequence (DNA): TGTGCCAGCAGCCGGGGCGGGGAGCTGTTTTTT.

The chain recombines TRBV7-2 with TRBJ2-5; D is perhaps TRBD2 (6 bases). V lost 5 bases to trimming and J lost 2 bases, with 12 bases between them. CDR3 length equals 14 residues. The V gene's germline CDR1 is SGHTA and CDR2 FQGNSA. The CDR3 DNA is TGTGCCAGCAGCCTACGGGGACTTCAAGAGACCCAGTACTTC. Amino acid sequence: CASSLRGLQETQYF.

V usage is TRBV6-6 and J usage is TRBJ1-2; a weak D match, TRBD1 (5 bases). This CDR3 is 14 amino acids long. Looked up from germline, CDR1 is MNHNY and CDR2 is SVGAGI (reference sequence). V lost 0 bases and J 7 bases, leaving 12 bases between the germline ends. CDR3 amino acids: CASSYSGREGGYTF. CDR3 in DNA: TGTGCCAGCAGTTACTCTGGCAGGGAGGGTGGCTACACCTTC.

The chain links TRBV2 to TRBJ2-3, with 10 bases matching TRBD2. The CDR3 is 18 residues long. In germline, CDR1 is SNHLY, CDR2 FYNNEI. J lost 1 base, V lost 8 bases, and 15 bases had no gene match. CDR3 bases: TGTGCCAGCTGCGCGTCTAGCGGGAGTTTCGATGGCACAGATACGCAGTATTTT. Translation gives CASCASSGSFDGTDTQYF.

This chain connects TRBV6-4 to TRBJ2-2; 7 bases line up with TRBD1. V was clipped by 4 bases and J by 4 bases; unmatched bases: 3. From germline, CDR1 is MRHNA and CDR2 SNTAGT. This CDR3 region has 14 residues. The DNA for the CDR3 is TGTGCCAGCAGTGTGACAGGGTTCACCGGGGAGCTGTTTTTT. Amino acid sequence: CASSVTGFTGELFF.

J is TRBJ1-1 and V is TRBV5-1; TRBD1 aligns across 10 bases. J was trimmed by 6 bases and V by 1 base; bases with no gene match: 6. The CDR3 runs to 15 residues. Germline V gene data show CDR1 as SGHRS and CDR2 as YFSETQ. The chain's CDR3 is CASSLHRDRGAEAFF. CDR3 bases: TGCGCCAGCAGCTTGCACCGGGACAGGGGCGCTGAAGCTTTCTTT.

The CDR3 loop is CASSSTGVAYNSPLHF. The CDR3 nucleotides read TGTGCCAGCAGCTCGACAGGGGTTGCCTATAATTCACCCCTCCACTTT. The V and J genes are TRBV7-9 and TRBJ1-6, with 8 bases lining up with TRBD1. Germline lookup yields CDR1 SEHNR and CDR2 FQNEAQ (reference sequence). The trim removed 4 bases at V and 2 bases at J, leaving 4 bases unmatched. The CDR3 spans 16 residues.

This clone appeared a few times. The chain is built from TRBV24-1 and TRBJ1-1, with 8 bases fitting TRBD1. The CDR3 is 14 residues long. The germline CDR1 and CDR2 sequences are KGHDR and SFDVKD. V trimming: 9 bases; J trimming: 1 base; junction bases outside the gene matches: 6. The DNA of the CDR3 is TGTGCCACCCGAGGCGGGACAGGGAACACTGAAGCTTTCTTT. It encodes CATRGGTGNTEAFF.

The J gene is TRBJ2-7, the V gene TRBV28, with 7 bases matching TRBD1. From germline, CDR1 is MDHEN and CDR2 SYDVKM. V lost 7 bases and J lost 6; bases outside the gene matches: 15. CDR3 length equals 15 residues. The chain's CDR3 is CASTGSARGSVEQYF. CDR3 nucleotides: TGTGCCAGCACCGGTTCCGCCAGGGGGTCGGTCGAGCAGTACTTC.

This rearrangement joins TRBV7-3 to TRBJ2-7; 7 bases fit TRBD1. Trimming took 5 bases from V and 3 from J; bases not matched to a gene: 4. CDR1 is SGHTA, CDR2 FQGTGA, per germline. The CDR3 loop spans 13 amino acids. The CDR3 DNA reads TGTGCCAGCAGCCCGAGACAGGGCTACGAGCAGTACTTC. Translation gives CASSPRQGYEQYF. The variable domain in full, with the rest retrieved from reference TRBV7-3 and TRBJ2-7, is GAGVSQTPSNKVTEKGKYVELRCDPISGHTALYWYRQSLGQGPEFLIYFQGTGAADDSGLPNDRFFAVRPEGSVSTLKIQRTERGDSAVYLCASSPRQGYEQYFGPGTRLTVT.

V and J are TRBV9 and TRBJ2-7, with 8 bases aligning to TRBD1. Losses at the gene ends were 4 bases for V and 6 bases for J; bases not matched to a gene: 6. The CDR3 is made up of 13 amino acids. Germline V gene data show CDR1 as SGDLS and CDR2 as YYNGEE. CDR3 sequence (DNA): TGTGCCAGCAGCTCAAGAGGGACAGGCGAGCAGTACTTC. Amino acids: CASSSRGTGEQYF.

The J gene is TRBJ1-5, the V gene TRBV10-2, with D perhaps matching TRBD1 (6 bases). Germline V CDR1 and CDR2: WSHSY, SAAADI. The CDR3 is 16 residues long. Trimming pared 2 bases from V and 0 bases from J, leaving 11 bases between. The CDR3 is CASSEIGTYSNQPQHF. DNA for the CDR3: TGCGCCAGCAGTGAGATTGGGACATATAGCAATCAGCCCCAGCATTTT.

The chain uses TRBV19 and TRBJ1-1; TRBD1 is a possible D gene (5 bases). Germline CDR1 LNHDA, CDR2 SQIVND (reference sequence). This CDR3 region has 11 residues. The V end was cut by 11 bases, the J end by 4 bases, with 11 bases between. CDR3 nucleotides: TGTGCCCCCGGGGGTACCACTGAAGCTTTCTTT. Its protein is CAPGGTTEAFF.

This rearrangement joins TRBV25-1 to TRBJ2-1; TRBD2 matches 10 bases. V gave up 2 bases and J gave up 2 bases; unmatched junction bases: 3. This CDR3 has 16 amino acids. Germline V CDR1 and CDR2: MGHDK, SYGVNS. CDR3: CASSEGLAATYNEQFF. The CDR3 nucleotides read TGTGCCAGCAGTGAAGGACTAGCGGCCACCTACAATGAGCAGTTCTTC.

The V call is TRBV10-3, the J call TRBJ2-5; D is undetermined. Germline CDR1 ENHRY, CDR2 SYGVKD. Trimming pared 11 bases from V and 7 bases from J, leaving 20 bases between. The CDR3 is made up of 13 amino acids. The CDR3 region has the DNA TGTGCCTCCCTGCAGACTCCGTCTGGGACCCAGTACTTC. Amino acid sequence: CASLQTPSGTQYF.

The CDR3, as DNA: TGTGCCAGCAGCTTAGGGGACAGGTCCCAAGAGACCCAGTACTTC. The encoded protein is CASSLGDRSQETQYF. The chain links TRBV11-2 to TRBJ2-5; 8 bases align to TRBD1. The CDR3 sequence is 15 residues long. Trimming cost V 1 base and J 1 base; bases outside gene matches: 2. The V gene's germline CDR1 is SGHAT and CDR2 FQNNGV.